This T cell receptor beta chain was identified during a study of identical twins. Per the germline V gene, CDR1 is SGDLS and CDR2 is YYNGEE. This CDR3 contains 16 residues. V lost 0 bases, J lost 2 bases, and 3 bases stayed unmatched. Study-level findings and limits: Out-of-frame beta chain sequences displayed weaker excess sharing between twins. For monozygotic twins, models underestimated out-of-frame TCR alpha sharing.

TCRdb re-derived calls from the 5' RACE reads in MiXCR, one entry per CDR3 protein. The table lists about 700,000 distinct CDR3 sequences, around 6.1% of them singletons. The table lists this clonotype with many counts. Its target is unknown. The clonotype comes from a man aged 18 to 30 in good health. The chain uses TRBV9 and TRBJ2-3, with 10 bases fitting TRBD1. The material sequenced was naive T cells sorted from blood. The DNA for the CDR3 is TGTGCCAGCAGCGTAGTGGGACAGGGGCTCACAGATACGCAGTATTTT. It specifies CASSVVGQGLTDTQYF.